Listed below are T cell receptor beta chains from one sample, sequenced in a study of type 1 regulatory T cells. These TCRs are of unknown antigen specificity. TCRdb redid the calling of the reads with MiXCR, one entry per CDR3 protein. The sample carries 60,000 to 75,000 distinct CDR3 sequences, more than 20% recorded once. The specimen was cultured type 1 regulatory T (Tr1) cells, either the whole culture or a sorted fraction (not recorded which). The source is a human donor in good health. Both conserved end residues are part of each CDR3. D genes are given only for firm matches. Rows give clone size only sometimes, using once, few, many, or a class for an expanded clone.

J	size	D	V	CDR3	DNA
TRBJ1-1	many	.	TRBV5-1	CASSPGTANTEAFF	TGCGCCAGCAGCCCGGGGACCGCGAACACTGAAGCTTTCTTT
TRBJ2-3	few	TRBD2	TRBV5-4	CASSSKKGLAGGGTDTQYF	TGTGCCAGCAGCTCTAAGAAGGGACTAGCGGGAGGTGGTACGGATACGCAGTATTTT
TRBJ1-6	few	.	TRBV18	CASSPGVRDSPLHF	TGTGCCAGCTCACCAGGGGTTCGGGATTCACCCCTCCACTTT
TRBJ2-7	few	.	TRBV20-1	CSARSPYEQYF	TGCAGTGCTAGATCGCCCTACGAGCAGTACTTC
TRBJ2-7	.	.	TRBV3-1	CASSQAGGGVYEQYF	TGTGCCAGCAGCCAAGCGGGCGGAGGAGTCTACGAGCAGTACTTC
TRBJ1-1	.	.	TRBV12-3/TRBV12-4	CASSLAGEAFF	TGTGCCAGCAGTTTAGCAGGGGAAGCTTTCTTT
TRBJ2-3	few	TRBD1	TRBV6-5	CASSYGDRATDTQYF	TGTGCCAGCAGTTACGGGGACAGGGCTACAGATACGCAGTATTTT
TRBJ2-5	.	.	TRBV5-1	CASSLWAGNQETQYF	TGCGCCAGCAGCTTGTGGGCGGGAAACCAAGAGACCCAGTACTTC
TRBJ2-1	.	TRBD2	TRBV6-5	CASTGGPNEQFF	TGTGCCAGCACGGGAGGGCCGAATGAGCAGTTCTTC
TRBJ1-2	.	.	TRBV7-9	CTSSLGTSSYGYTF	TGTACCAGCAGCTTAGGTACCAGCTCCTATGGCTACACCTTC
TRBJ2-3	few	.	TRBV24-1	CATSSTIDTQYF	TGTGCCACCAGTTCCACGATAGATACGCAGTATTTT
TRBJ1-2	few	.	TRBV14	CASSQEIRAGYTF	TGTGCCAGCAGCCAAGAGATCAGGGCCGGCTACACCTTC
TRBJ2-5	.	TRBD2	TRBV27	CASGLAQTGETQYF	TGTGCCAGCGGACTAGCCCAGACGGGTGAGACCCAGTACTTC
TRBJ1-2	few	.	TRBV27	CASSFDGTYGYTF	TGTGCCAGCAGTTTTGATGGAACCTATGGCTACACCTTC
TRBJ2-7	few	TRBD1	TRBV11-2	CASSLSRDSVSEQYF	TGTGCCAGCAGCTTATCACGGGACAGTGTGTCCGAGCAGTACTTC
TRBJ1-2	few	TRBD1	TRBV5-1	CASSFQPRGTNYGYTF	TGCGCCAGCAGCTTCCAACCCAGGGGGACTAACTATGGCTACACCTTC
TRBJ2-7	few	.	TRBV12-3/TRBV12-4	CASSLASSYEQYF	TGTGCCAGCAGTTTAGCTAGTTCCTACGAGCAGTACTTC
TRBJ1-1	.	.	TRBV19	CASRPAGGTEAFF	TGTGCCAGTAGGCCCGCGGGGGGAACTGAAGCTTTCTTT
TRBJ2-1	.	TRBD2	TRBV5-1	CASSLGGLAGGRTYNEQFF	TGCGCCAGCAGCTTGGGTGGACTAGCGGGAGGGCGTACCTACAATGAGCAGTTCTTC
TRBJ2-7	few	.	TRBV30	CAWSVMGGREEQYF	TGTGCCTGGAGTGTTATGGGGGGTCGAGAAGAGCAGTACTTC
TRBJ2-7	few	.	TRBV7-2	CASRNAAGHEQYF	TGTGCCAGCAGGAATGCGGCGGGACATGAGCAGTACTTC
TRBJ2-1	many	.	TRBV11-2	CASSPQGNEQFF	TGTGCCAGCAGCCCCCAGGGCAATGAGCAGTTCTTC
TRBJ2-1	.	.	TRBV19	CASSPRYGNEQFF	TGTGCCAGTAGTCCTAGATATGGCAATGAGCAGTTCTTC
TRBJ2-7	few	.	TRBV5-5	CASSLKGTSYEQYF	TGTGCCAGCAGCTTAAAGGGGACAAGCTACGAGCAGTACTTC
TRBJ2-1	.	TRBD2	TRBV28	CASIGSTSGSIEQFF	TGTGCCAGCATTGGGTCAACTAGCGGGAGTATTGAGCAGTTCTTC
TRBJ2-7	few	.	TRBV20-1	CSAPGTVQNEQYF	TGCAGTGCTCCAGGGACTGTCCAGAACGAGCAGTACTTC
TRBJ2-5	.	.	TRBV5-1	CASGIALETQYF	TGCGCCAGCGGGATAGCGCTAGAGACCCAGTACTTC
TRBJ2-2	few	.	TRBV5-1	CASSLQGTGELFF	TGCGCCAGCAGCTTGCAGGGAACCGGGGAGCTGTTTTTT
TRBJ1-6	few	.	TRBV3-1	CASSQGTRNSPLHF	TGTGCCAGCAGCCAGGGCACAAGAAATTCACCCCTCCACTTT
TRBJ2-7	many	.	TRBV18	CASSPRQSYEQYF	TGTGCCAGCTCACCCCGACAGTCCTACGAGCAGTACTTC
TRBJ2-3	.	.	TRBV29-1	CSDWGIAESTDTQYF	TGCAGCGACTGGGGCATTGCGGAAAGCACAGATACGCAGTATTTT
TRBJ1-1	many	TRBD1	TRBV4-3	CASSPGQGAANTEAFF	TGCGCCAGCAGTCCGGGACAGGGGGCCGCGAACACTGAAGCTTTCTTT
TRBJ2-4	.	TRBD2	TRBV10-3	CASGGTSANIQYF	TGTGCCAGTGGAGGGACTAGCGCAAACATTCAGTACTTC
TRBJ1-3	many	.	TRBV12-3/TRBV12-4	CASRGSSGNTIYF	TGTGCCAGCCGGGGAAGCTCTGGAAACACCATATATTTT
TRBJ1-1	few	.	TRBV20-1	CSARDPSINTEAFF	TGCAGTGCTAGAGACCCCAGCATAAACACTGAAGCTTTCTTT
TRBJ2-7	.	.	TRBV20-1	CSAEPRAGGYEQYF	TGCAGTGCCGAGCCGAGGGCCGGTGGCTACGAGCAGTACTTC
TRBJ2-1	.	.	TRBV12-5	CASAPGGTNNLHEQFF	TGTGCTAGTGCCCCCGGAGGGACAAACAATCTACATGAGCAGTTCTTC
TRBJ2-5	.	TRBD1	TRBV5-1	CASSIATTGTGQETQYF	TGCGCCAGCAGCATTGCAACCACCGGGACAGGACAAGAGACCCAGTACTTC
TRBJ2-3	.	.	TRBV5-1	CASSFLPSSTDTQYF	TGCGCCAGCAGCTTCCTCCCTTCTAGCACAGATACGCAGTATTTT
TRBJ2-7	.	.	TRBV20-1	CSAPGLRDGLDEQYF	TGCAGTGCGCCAGGTCTCCGGGACGGACTTGACGAGCAGTACTTC
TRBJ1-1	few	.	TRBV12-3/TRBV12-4	CASSFGGKGNTEAFF	TGTGCCAGCAGTTTTGGGGGGAAGGGGAACACTGAAGCTTTCTTT
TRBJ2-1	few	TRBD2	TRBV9	CASSAGLAGGHNEQFF	TGTGCCAGCAGCGCAGGGCTAGCGGGAGGCCACAATGAGCAGTTCTTC
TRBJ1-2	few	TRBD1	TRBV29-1	CSVAQGFHGYTF	TGCAGCGTCGCACAGGGGTTCCATGGCTACACCTTC
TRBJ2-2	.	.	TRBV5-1	CASSLESRHGELFF	TGCGCCAGCAGCTTGGAATCTAGACACGGGGAGCTGTTTTTT
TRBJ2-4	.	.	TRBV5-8	CASSRWQDPNIQYF	TGTGCCAGCAGCCGGTGGCAGGACCCAAACATTCAGTACTTC
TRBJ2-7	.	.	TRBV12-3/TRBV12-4	CASSFFGARYEQYF	TGTGCCAGCAGTTTCTTCGGGGCCAGGTACGAGCAGTACTTC
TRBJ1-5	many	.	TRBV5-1	CASSLDGGNQPQHF	TGCGCCAGCAGCTTGGATGGGGGTAATCAGCCCCAGCATTTT
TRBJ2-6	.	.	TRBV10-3	CATHRDGSSGANVLTF	TGTGCCACACACAGGGATGGGAGCTCTGGGGCCAACGTCCTGACTTTC
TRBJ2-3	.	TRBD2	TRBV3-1	CASSLLSSLAGGTDTQYF	TGTGCCAGCAGCCTCCTCTCTAGCCTAGCGGGAGGAACGGATACGCAGTATTTT
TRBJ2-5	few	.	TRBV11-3	CASSLDLYGTQYF	TGTGCCAGCAGCTTAGACCTATATGGGACCCAGTACTTC
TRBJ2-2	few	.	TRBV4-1	CASRQGSQGHGTGELFF	TGCGCCAGCAGGCAGGGGTCGCAGGGGCACGGCACCGGGGAGCTGTTTTTT
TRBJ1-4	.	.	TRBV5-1	CASGWGPGKEKLFF	TGCGCCAGCGGCTGGGGACCGGGGAAAGAAAAACTGTTTTTT
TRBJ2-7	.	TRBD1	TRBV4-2	CASSQDRQDREQYF	TGTGCCAGCAGCCAAGATAGGCAGGACAGGGAGCAGTACTTC
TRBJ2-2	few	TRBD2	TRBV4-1	CATRGRAGGEDGELFF	TGCGCCACCCGGGGGAGAGCGGGAGGGGAGGACGGGGAGCTGTTTTTT
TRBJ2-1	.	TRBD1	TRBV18	CASSRPGQGKDNEQFF	TGTGCCAGCTCGCGACCGGGACAGGGTAAGGACAATGAGCAGTTCTTC